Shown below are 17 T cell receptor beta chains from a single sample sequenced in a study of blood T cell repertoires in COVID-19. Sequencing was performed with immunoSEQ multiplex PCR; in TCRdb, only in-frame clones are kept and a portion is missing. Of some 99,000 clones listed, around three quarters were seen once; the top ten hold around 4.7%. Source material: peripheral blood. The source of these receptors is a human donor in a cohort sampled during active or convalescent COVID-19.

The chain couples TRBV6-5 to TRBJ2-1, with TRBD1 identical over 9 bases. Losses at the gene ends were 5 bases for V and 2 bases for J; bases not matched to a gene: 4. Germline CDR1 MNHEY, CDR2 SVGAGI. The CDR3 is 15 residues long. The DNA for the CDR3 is TGTGCCAGCAGTCGACGGACAGGGGCCTACAATGAGCAGTTCTTC. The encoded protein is CASSRRTGAYNEQFF.

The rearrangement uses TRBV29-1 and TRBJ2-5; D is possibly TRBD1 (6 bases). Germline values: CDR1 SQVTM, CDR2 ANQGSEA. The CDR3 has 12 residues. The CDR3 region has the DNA TGCACGGCCCTCAGGGGTCTTGAGACCCAGTACTTC. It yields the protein CTALRGLETQYF.

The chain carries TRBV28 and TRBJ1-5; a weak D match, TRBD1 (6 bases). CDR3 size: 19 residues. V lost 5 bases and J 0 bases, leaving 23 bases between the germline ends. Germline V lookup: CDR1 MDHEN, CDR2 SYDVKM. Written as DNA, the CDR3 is TGTGCCAGCAGTCCACGGAAGGGCGGGGGCCGACTTAGCAATCAGCCCCAGCATTTT. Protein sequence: CASSPRKGGGRLSNQPQHF.

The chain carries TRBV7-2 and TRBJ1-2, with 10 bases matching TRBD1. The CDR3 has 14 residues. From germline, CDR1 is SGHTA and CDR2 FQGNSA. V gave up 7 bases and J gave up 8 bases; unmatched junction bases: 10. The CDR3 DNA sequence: TGTGCCAGCACCCCCGGGACAGGGGCTCCCGGCTACACCTTC. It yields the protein CASTPGTGAPGYTF.

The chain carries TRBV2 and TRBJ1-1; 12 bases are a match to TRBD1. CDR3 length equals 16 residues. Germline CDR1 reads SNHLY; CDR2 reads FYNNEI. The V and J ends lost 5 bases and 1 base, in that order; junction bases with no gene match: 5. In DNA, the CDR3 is TGTGCCAGCAGTACCCGGGACAGGGGGCCGAACACTGAAGCTTTCTTT. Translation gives CASSTRDRGPNTEAFF.

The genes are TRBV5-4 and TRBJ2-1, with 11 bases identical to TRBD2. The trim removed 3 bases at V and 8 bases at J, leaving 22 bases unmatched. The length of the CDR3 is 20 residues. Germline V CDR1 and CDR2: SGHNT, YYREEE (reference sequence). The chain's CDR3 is CASSSRGSLFSGRVIYEQFF. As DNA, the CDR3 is TGTGCCAGCAGCTCGCGAGGGTCCCTTTTTAGCGGGAGGGTAATATATGAGCAGTTCTTC. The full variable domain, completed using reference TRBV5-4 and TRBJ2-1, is ETGVTQSPTHLIKTRGQQVTLRCSSQSGHNTVSWYQQALGQGPQFIFQYYREEENGRGNFPPRFSGLQFPNYSSELNVNALELDDSALYLCASSSRGSLFSGRVIYEQFFGPGTRLTVL.

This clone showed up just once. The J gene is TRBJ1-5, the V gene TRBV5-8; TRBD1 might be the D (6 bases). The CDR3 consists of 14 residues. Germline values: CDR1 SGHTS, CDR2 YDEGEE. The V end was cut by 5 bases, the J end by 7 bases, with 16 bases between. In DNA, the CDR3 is TGTGCCAGCAGTTTCCAGGGGAATCAGCAGCCCCAGCATTTT. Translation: CASSFQGNQQPQHF.

CDR3 coding DNA: TGTGCCAGCAGCTTACGGGCGGGCGGGAGTTTGGATACGCAGTATTTT. It is translated as CASSLRAGGSLDTQYF. The chain links TRBV7-2 to TRBJ2-3, with 7 bases matching TRBD2. J was trimmed by 6 bases and V by 2 bases; bases with no gene match: 11. Germline V gene data show CDR1 as SGHTA and CDR2 as FQGNSA. The CDR3 is 16 residues long. Supplemented by reference TRBV7-2 and TRBJ2-3, the full variable domain reads GAGVSQSPSNKVTEKGKDVELRCDPISGHTALYWYRQSLGQGLEFLIYFQGNSAPDKSGLPSDRFSAERTGGSVSTLTIQRTQQEDSAVYLCASSLRAGGSLDTQYFGPGTRLTVL.

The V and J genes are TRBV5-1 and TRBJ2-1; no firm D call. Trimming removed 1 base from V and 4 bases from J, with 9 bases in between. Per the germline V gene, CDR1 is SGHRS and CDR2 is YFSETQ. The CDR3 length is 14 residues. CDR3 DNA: TGCGCCAGCAGCTTGATACAGCAGTACAATGAGCAGTTCTTC. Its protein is CASSLIQQYNEQFF. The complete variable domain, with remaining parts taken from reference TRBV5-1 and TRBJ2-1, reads KAGVTQTPRYLIKTRGQQVTLSCSPISGHRSVSWYQQTPGQGLQFLFEYFSETQRNKGNFPGRFSGRQFSNSRSEMNVSTLELGDSALYLCASSLIQQYNEQFFGPGTRLTVL.

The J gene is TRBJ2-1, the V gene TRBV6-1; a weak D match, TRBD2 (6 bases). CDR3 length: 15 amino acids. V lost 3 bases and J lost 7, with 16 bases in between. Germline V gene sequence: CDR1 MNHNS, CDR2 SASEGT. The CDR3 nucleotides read TGTGCCAGCAGTGACGACATATGGGACTGGAATGAGCAGTTCTTC. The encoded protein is CASSDDIWDWNEQFF.

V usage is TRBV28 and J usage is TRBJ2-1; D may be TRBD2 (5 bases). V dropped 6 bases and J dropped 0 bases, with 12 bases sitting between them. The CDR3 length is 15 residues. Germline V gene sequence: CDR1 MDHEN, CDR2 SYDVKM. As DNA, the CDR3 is TGTGCCAGCAGCCGGAGCGGCAGCTCCTACAATGAGCAGTTCTTC. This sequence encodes CASSRSGSSYNEQFF.

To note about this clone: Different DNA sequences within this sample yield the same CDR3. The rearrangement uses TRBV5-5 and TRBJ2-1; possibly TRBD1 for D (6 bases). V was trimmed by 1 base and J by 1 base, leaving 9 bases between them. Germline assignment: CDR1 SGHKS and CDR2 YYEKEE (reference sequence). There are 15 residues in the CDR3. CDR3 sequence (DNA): TGTGCCAGCAGCTTGTGGCAGGGGTCCTACAATGAGCAGTTCTTC. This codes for CASSLWQGSYNEQFF.

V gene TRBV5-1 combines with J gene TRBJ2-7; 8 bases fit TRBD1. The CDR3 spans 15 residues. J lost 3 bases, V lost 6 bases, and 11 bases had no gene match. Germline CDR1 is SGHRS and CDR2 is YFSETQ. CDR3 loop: CASTPVQGAFYEQYF. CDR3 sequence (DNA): TGCGCCAGCACACCCGTCCAGGGGGCGTTCTACGAGCAGTACTTC.

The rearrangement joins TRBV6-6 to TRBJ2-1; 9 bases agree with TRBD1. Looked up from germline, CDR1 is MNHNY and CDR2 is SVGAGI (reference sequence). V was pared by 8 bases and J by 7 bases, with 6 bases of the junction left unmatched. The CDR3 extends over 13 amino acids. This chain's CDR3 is CASGRGQGNEQFF. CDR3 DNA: TGTGCCAGCGGCCGAGGACAGGGGAATGAGCAGTTCTTC.

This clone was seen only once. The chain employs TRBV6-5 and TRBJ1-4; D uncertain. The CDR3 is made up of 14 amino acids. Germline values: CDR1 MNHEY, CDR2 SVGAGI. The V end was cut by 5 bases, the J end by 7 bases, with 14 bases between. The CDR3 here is CASSTTLWAEKLFF. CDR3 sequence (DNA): TGTGCCAGCAGTACGACCTTGTGGGCTGAAAAACTGTTTTTT.

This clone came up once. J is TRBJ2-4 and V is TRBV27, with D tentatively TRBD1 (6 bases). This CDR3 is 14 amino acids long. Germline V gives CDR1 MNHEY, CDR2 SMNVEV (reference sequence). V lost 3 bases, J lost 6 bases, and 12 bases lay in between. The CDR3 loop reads CASSFTGPPNIQYF. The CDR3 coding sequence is TGTGCCAGCAGTTTTACAGGGCCACCAAACATTCAGTACTTC.

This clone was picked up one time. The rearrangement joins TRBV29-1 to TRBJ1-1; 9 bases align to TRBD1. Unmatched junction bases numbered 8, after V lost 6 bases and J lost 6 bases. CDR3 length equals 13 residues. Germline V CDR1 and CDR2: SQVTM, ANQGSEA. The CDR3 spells CSVRDRVGSEAFF. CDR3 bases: TGCAGCGTCCGGGACAGGGTTGGATCTGAAGCTTTCTTT.